This T cell receptor (beta chain) was documented in a study of T cell changes during pregnancy in multiple sclerosis. Produced via immunoSEQ multiplex PCR; TCRdb's table is partial and in-frame only. The table records fewer than 45,000 clones, around 90% of them present only once. Material: peripheral blood, obtained in the third trimester of pregnancy. The receptor's source is a female donor in good health, enrolled as a control in a pregnancy study.

Written as DNA, the CDR3 is TGCAGTGCCCAGGCAAGATACGAGCAGTACTTC. Its translation is CSAQARYEQYF. The gene calls are TRBV20-1 and TRBJ2-7; D gene unclear. Trimming took 6 bases from V and 4 from J, leaving 10 bases between them. The CDR3 has 11 residues. Germline V lookup: CDR1 DFQATT, CDR2 SNEGSKA (reference sequence).